Sequencing of this T cell receptor (beta chain) was carried out in a study of blood T cell repertoires in COVID-19. Overall study: The origin of the acute and convalescent COVID-19 samples was the United States, Italy and Spain. Nucleic acid was either cDNA or gDNA, and it came from T cells, B-cell-depleted T cells, or PBMCs.

Original methodology: Scientists estimated how many nucleated cells there were by amplifying reference gene primers. Assay used: immunoSEQ multiplex PCR; TCRdb lists only in-frame clones, some missing. Clone size and the V and J calls come from that table; the DNA yielded D and trimming. The sample yields fewer than 350,000 clones, approximately 80% seen once. Source material: peripheral blood. This clonotype was obtained from a woman aged 60-75 years with active or convalescent COVID-19.

The CDR3 loop is CASSNHYEQYF. In DNA, the CDR3 is TGTGCCAGCAGCAATCACTACGAGCAGTACTTC. The chain combines TRBV21-1 with TRBJ2-7; TRBD1, the table's D call, was not compared with the DNA. TRBV21-1 is a listed pseudogene. This CDR3 contains 11 residues.